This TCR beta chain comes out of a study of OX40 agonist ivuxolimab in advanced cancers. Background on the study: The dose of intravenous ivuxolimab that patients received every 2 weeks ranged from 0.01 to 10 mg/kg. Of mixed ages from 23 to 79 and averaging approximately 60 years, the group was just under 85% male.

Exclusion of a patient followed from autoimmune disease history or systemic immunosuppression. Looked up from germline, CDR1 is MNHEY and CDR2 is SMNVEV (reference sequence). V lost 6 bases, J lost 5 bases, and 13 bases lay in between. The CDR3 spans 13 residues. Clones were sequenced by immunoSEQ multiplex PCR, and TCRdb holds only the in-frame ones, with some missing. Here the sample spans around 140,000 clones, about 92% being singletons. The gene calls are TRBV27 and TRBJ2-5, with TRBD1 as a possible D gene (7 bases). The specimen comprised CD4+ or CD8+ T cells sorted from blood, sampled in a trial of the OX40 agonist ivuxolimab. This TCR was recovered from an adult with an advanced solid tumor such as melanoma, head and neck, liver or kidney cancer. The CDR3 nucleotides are TGTGCCAGCAGGTCAGGGGGGACGGAGACCCAGTACTTC. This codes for CASRSGGTETQYF.